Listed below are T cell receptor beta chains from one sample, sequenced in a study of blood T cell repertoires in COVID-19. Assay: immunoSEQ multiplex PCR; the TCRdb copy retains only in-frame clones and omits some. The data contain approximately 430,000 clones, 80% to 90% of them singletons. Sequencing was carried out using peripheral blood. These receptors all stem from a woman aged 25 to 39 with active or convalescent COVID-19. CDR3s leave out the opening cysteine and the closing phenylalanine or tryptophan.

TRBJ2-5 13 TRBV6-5 ASRDRGWGQETQY
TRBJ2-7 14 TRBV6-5 ASSWPGQGGAYEQY
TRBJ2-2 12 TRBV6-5 ASSRAPDTGELF
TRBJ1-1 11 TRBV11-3 ASSLGQNTEAF
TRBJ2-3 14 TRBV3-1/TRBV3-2 ASSQGAGEGSDTQY
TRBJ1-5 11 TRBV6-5 ASSAGKDQPQH
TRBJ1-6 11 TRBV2 ASDGTGGATLH
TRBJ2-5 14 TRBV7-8 ASSLVGGSVLETQY
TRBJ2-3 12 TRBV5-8 TPGSGGFGDTQY
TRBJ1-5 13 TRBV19 ASSIWGQGGQPQH
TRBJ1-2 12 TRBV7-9 ASSPTPEGAGYT
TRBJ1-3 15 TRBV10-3 AISELQGSVSGNTIY
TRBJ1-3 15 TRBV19 ASSETGTVYSGNTIY
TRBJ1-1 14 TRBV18 ASSRKRGGLDTEAF
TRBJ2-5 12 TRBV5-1 ASSSRQTGGGQY
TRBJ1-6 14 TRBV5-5 ASSLAGTAYNSPLH
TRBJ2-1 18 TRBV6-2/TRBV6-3 ASSYHSGLAALNGDNEQF
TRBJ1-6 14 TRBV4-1 ASSQDPPTSNSPLH
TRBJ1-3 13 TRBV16 ASSQRESSGNTIY
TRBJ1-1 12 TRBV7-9 ASSRTGLMTEAF
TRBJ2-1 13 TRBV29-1 SVGSAGGSYNEQF
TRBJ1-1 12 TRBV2 ASSAQGAHTEAF
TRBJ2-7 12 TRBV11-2 ASSPDSSSYEQY
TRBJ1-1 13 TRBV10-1 ASSNTRDRGAEAF
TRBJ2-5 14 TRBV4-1 ASSQEASGNQETQY
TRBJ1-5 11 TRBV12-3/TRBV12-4 ASSRRDDQPQH
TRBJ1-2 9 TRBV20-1 SAVIDYGYT
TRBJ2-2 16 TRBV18 ASSLTRGARTNTGELF
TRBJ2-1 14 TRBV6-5 ASSYSTSGSYNEQF
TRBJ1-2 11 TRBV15 ATSRDVSGGYT
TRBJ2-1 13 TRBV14 ASSQLRGTYNEQF
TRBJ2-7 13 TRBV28 ATISGAGPSYEQY